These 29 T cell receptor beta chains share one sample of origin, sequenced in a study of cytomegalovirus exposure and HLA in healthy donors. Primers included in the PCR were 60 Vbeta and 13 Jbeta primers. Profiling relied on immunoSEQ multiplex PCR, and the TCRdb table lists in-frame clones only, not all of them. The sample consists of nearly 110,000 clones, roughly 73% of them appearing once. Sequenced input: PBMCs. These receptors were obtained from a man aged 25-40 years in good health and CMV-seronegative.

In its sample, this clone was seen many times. CDR3 protein: CASSTRGAPGANVLTF. CDR3 DNA: TGTGCCAGTAGTACCAGAGGTGCCCCTGGGGCCAACGTCCTGACTTTC. The V and J genes are TRBV19 and TRBJ2-6; unclear D gene. Germline CDR1 and CDR2: LNHDA and SQIVND (reference sequence). Trimming stripped 4 bases from V and 2 bases from J, with 12 bases between. The CDR3 spans 16 residues. The whole variable domain, remainder taken from reference TRBV19 and TRBJ2-6, is DGGITQSPKYLFRKEGQNVTLSCEQNLNHDAMYWYRQDPGQGLRLIYYSQIVNDFQKGDIAEGYSVSREKKESFPLTVTSAQKNPTAFYLCASSTRGAPGANVLTFGAGSRLTVL.

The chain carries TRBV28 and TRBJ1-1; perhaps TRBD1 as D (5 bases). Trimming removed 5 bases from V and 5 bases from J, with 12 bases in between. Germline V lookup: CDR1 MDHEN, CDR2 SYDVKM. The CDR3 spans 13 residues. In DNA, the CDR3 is TGTGCCAGCAGTCCCAGGGTTGGGACTGAAGCTTTCTTT. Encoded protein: CASSPRVGTEAFF.

CDR3 residues: CASSPEGAGGNQPQHF. The CDR3 DNA sequence: TGTGCCAGCTCACCAGAGGGGGCCGGGGGCAATCAGCCCCAGCATTTT. The chain is built from TRBV18 and TRBJ1-5; 7 bases are shared with TRBD1. J was trimmed by 2 bases and V by 2 bases; bases with no gene match: 6. This CDR3 is built from 16 residues. Germline V lookup: CDR1 KGHSH, CDR2 LQKENI. Using reference TRBV18 and TRBJ1-5 for the parts outside the CDR3, the full variable domain is NAGVMQNPRHLVRRRGQEARLRCSPMKGHSHVYWYRQLPEEGLKFMVYLQKENIIDESGMPKERFSAEFPKEGPSILRIQQVVRGDSAAYFCASSPEGAGGNQPQHFGDGTRLSIL.

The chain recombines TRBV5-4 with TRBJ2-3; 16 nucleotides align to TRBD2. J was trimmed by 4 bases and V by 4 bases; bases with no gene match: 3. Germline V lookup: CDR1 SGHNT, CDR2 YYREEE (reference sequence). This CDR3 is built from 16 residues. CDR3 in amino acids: CASSDGTSGGADTQYF. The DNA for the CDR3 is TGTGCCAGCAGCGACGGGACTAGCGGGGGGGCAGATACGCAGTATTTT.

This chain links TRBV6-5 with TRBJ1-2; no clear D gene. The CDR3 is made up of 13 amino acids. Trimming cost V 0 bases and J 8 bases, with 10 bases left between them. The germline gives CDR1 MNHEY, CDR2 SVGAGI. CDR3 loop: CASSYSTAGGYTF. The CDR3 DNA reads TGTGCCAGCAGTTACTCTACCGCGGGGGGCTACACCTTC.

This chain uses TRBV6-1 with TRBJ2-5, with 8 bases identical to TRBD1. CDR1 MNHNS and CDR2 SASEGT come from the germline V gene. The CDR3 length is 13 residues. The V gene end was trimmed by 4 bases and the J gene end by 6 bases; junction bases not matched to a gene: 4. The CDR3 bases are TGTGCCAGCAGTGTTTGGACAGGGCAGACCCAGTACTTC. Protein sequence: CASSVWTGQTQYF.

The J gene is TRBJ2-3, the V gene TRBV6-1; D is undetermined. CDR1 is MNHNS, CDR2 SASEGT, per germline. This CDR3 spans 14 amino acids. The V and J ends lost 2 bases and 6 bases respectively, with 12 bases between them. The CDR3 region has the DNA TGTGCCAGCAGTGAAATAGTCAATGCCGATACGCAGTATTTT. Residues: CASSEIVNADTQYF.

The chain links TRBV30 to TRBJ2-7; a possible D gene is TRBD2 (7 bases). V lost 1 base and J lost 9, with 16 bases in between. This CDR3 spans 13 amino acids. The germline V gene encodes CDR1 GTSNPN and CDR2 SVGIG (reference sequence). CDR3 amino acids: CAWSALGGATQYF. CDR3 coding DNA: TGTGCCTGGAGTGCCCTGGGGGGGGCTACGCAGTACTTC.

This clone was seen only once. CDR3 nucleotide sequence: TGTGCCAGCAGCTCAACAGGGAAGACAAGCGGCTACACCTTC. Translated, it gives CASSSTGKTSGYTF. The rearrangement joins TRBV7-9 to TRBJ1-2, with D maybe TRBD1 (6 bases). In germline, CDR1 is SEHNR, CDR2 FQNEAQ (reference sequence). The ends were cut back, 4 bases at V and 8 bases at J, with 17 bases in the middle. CDR3 length: 14 residues.

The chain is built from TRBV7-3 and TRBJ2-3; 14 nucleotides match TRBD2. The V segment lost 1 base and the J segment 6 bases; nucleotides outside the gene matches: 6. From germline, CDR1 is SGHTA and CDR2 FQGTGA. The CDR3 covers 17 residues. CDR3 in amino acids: CASSLMGLAGVGDTQYF. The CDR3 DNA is TGTGCCAGCAGCTTAATGGGACTAGCGGGAGTTGGTGATACGCAGTATTTT.

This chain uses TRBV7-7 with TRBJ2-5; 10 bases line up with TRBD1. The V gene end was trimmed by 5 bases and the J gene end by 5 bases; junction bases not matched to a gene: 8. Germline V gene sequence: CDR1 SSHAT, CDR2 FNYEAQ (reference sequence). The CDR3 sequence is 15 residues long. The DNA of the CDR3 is TGTGCCAGCAGCCCCGGAGGGACAGGGGTTGAGACCCAGTACTTC. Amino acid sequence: CASSPGGTGVETQYF.

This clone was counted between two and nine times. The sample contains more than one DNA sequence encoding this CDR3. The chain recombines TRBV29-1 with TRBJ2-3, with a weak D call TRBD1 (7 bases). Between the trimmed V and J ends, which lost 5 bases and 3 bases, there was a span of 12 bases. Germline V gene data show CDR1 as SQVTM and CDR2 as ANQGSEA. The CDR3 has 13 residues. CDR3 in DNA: TGCAGCGTTCGACAGGGAGGAACAGATACGCAGTATTTT. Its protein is CSVRQGGTDTQYF.

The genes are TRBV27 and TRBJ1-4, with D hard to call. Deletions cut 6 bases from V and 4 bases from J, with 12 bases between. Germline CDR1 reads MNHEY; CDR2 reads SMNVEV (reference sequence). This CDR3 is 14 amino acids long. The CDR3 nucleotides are TGTGCCAGCAGCGTTCGGGTATATAATGAAAAACTGTTTTTT. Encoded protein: CASSVRVYNEKLFF.

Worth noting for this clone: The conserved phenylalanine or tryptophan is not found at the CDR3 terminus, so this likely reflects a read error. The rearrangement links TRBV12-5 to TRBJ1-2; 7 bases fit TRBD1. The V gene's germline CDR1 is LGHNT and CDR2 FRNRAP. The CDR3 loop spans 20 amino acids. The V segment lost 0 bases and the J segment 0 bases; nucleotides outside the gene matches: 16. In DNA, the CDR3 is TGTGCTAGTGGTTTGGTACTGGCCCCGGGACAGACAATCACTAACTATGGCTACACCCTC. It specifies CASGLVLAPGQTITNYGYTL.

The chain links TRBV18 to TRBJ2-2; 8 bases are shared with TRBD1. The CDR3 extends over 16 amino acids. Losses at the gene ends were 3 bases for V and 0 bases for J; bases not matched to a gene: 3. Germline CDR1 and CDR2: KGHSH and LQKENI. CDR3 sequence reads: CASSPQGAANTGELFF. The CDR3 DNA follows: TGTGCCAGCTCACCGCAGGGGGCTGCGAACACCGGGGAGCTGTTTTTT.

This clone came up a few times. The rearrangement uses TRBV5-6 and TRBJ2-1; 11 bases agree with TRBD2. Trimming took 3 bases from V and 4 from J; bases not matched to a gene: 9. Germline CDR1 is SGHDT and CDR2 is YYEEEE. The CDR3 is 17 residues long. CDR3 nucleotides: TGTGCCAGCAGCTCACGTTTACTAGCGGGGGAATACAATGAGCAGTTCTTC. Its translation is CASSSRLLAGEYNEQFF.

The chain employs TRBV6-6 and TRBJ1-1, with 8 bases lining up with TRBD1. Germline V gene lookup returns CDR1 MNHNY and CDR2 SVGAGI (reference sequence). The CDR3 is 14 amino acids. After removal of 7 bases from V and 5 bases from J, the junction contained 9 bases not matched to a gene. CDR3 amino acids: CASNGGQGWTEAFF. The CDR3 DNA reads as TGTGCCAGCAACGGCGGACAGGGCTGGACTGAAGCTTTCTTT.

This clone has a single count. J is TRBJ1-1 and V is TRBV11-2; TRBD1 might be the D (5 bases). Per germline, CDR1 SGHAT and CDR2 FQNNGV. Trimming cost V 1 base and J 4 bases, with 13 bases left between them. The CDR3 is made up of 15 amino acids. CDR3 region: CASSLVGGEITEAFF. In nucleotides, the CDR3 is TGTGCCAGCAGCTTAGTAGGAGGGGAAATCACTGAAGCTTTCTTT.

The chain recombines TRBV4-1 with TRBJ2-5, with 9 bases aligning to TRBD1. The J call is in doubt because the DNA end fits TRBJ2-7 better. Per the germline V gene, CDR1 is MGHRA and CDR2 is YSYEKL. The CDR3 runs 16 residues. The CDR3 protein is CASSQAHGTGYDEQYF. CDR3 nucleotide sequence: TGCGCCAGCAGCCAAGCCCACGGGACAGGGTATGACGAGCAGTACTTC.

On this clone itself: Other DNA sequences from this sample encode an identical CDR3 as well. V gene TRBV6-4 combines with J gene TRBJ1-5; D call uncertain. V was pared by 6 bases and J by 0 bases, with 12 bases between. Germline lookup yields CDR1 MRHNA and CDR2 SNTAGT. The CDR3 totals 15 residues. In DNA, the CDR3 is TGTGCCAGCAGCCCCGTGCCCGGTAGCAATCAGCCCCAGCATTTT. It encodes CASSPVPGSNQPQHF.

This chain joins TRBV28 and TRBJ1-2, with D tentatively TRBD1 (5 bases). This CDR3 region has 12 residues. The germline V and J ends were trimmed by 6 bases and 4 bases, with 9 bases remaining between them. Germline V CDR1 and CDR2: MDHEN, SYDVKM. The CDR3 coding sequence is TGTGCCAGCAGAGACAGCGCCTATGGCTACACCTTC. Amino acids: CASRDSAYGYTF.

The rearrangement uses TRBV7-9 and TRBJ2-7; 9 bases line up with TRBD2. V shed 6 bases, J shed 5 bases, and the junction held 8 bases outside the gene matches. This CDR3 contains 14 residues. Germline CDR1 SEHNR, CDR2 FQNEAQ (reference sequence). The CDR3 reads CASSLSGSTNEQYF. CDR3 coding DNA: TGTGCCAGCAGTCTTAGCGGGAGTACGAACGAGCAGTACTTC.

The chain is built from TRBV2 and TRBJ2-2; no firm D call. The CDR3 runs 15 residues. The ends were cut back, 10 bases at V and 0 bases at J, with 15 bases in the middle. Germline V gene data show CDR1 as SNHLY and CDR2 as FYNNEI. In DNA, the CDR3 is TGTGCCAACATTTCAGGTAGAGCGAACACCGGGGAGCTGTTTTTT. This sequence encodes CANISGRANTGELFF.

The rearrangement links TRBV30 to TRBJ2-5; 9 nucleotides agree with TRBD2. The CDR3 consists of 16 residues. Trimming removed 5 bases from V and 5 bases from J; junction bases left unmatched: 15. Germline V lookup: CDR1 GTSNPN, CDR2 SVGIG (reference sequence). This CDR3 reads CAWSTQRGALEETQYF. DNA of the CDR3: TGTGCCTGGTCGACCCAGCGGGGGGCCCTAGAGGAGACCCAGTACTTC. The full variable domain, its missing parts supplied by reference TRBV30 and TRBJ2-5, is SQTIHQWPATLVQPVGSPLSLECTVEGTSNPNLYWYRQAAGRGLQLLFYSVGIGQISSEVPQNLSASRPQDRQFILSSKKLLLSDSGFYLCAWSTQRGALEETQYFGPGTRLLVL.

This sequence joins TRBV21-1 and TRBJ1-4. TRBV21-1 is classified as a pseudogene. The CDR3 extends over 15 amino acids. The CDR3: CASRKEAGARGKLFF. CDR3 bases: TGTGCCAGCAGAAAAGAGGCGGGGGCCAGGGGAAAACTGTTTTTT.

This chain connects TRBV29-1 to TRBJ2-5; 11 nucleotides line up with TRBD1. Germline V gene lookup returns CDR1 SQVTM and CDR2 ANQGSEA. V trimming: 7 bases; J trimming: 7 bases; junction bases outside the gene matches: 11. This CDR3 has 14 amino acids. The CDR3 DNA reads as TGCAGCGGCGGGGACAGGGGGAGAGGAGCGACCCAGTACTTC. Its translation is CSGGDRGRGATQYF.

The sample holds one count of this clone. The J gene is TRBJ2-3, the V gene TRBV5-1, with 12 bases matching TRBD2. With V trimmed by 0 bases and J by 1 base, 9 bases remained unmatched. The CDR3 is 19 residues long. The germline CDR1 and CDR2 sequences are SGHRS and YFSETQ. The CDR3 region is CASSLGPTSGGVGTDTQYF. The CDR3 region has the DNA TGCGCCAGCAGCTTGGGCCCGACTAGCGGGGGTGTTGGCACAGATACGCAGTATTTT.

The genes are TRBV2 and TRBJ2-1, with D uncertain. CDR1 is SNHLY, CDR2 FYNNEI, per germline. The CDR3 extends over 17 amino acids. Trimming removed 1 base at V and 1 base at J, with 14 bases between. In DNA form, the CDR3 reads TGTGCCAGCAGTGAAGGAGTTACTGGCGGTTCCTACAATGAGCAGTTCTTC. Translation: CASSEGVTGGSYNEQFF.

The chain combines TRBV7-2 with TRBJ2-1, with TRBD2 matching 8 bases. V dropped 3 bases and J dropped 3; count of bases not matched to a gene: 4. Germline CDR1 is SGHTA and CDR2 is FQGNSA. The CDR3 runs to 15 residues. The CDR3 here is CASSLSAGGYNEQFF. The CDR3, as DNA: TGTGCCAGCAGCTTGAGTGCGGGGGGCTACAATGAGCAGTTCTTC.